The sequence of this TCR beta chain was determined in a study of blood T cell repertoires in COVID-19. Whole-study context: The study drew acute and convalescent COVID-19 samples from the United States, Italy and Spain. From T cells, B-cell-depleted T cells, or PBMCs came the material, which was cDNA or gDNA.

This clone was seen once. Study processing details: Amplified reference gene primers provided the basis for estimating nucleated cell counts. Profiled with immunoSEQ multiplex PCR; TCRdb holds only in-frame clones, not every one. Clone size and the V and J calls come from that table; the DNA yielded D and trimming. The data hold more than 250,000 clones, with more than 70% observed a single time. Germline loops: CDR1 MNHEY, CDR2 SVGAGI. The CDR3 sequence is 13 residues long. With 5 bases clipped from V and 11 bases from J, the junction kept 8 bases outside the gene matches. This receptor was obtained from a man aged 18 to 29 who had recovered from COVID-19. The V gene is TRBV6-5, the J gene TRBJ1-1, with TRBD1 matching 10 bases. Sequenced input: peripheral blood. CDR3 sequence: CASSLPGTGVAFF. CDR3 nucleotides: TGTGCCAGCAGTCTACCCGGGACAGGGGTGGCTTTCTTT.